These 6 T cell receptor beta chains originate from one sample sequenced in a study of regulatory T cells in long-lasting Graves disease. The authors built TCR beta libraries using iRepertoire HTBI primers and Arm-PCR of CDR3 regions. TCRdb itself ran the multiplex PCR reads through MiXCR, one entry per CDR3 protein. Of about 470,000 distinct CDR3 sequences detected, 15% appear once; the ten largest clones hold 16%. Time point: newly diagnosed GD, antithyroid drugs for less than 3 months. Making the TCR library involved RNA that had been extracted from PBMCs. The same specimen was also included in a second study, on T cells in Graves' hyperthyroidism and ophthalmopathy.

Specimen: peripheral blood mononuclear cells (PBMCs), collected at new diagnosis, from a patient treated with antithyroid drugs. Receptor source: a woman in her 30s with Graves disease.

CDR3 in DNA: TGTGCCAGCAGCTTAGAGGGGATTCCGTACTTC. It specifies CASSLEGIPYF. The rearrangement joins TRBV13 to TRBJ2-7; D is possibly TRBD1 (5 bases). Germline V gene data show CDR1 as PRHDT and CDR2 as FYEKMQ (reference sequence). The CDR3 is 11 residues long. V was pared by 1 base and J by 12 bases, with 10 bases between.

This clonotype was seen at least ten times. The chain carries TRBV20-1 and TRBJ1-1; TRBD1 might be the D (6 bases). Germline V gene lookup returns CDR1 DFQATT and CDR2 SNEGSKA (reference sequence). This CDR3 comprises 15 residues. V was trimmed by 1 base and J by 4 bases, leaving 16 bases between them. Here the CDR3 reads CSARARTDRGTEAFF. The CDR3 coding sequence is TGCAGTGCTAGAGCCCGGACAGACCGCGGCACTGAAGCTTTCTTT.

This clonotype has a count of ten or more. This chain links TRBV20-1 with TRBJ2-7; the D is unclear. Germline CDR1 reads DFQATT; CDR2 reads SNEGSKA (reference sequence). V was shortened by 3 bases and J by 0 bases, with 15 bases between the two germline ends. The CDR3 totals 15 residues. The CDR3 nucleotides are TGCAGTGCTAGGGTTCGGCAGGTGAGCTCCTACGAGCAGTACTTC. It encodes CSARVRQVSSYEQYF.

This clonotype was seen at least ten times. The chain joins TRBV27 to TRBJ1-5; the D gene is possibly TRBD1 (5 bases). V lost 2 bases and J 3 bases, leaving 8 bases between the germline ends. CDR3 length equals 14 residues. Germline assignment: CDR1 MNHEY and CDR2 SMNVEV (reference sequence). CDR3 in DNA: TGTGCCAGCAGTTTAGGGGGACTCAATCAGCCCCAGCATTTT. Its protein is CASSLGGLNQPQHF.

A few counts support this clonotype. This CDR3 reads CASSPEQDTDTQYF. The CDR3 region has the DNA TGTGCCAGCAGCCCGGAACAGGACACAGATACGCAGTATTTT. The rearrangement uses TRBV7-9 and TRBJ2-3; perhaps TRBD1 as D (5 bases). The length of the CDR3 is 14 residues. V dropped 5 bases and J dropped 2 bases, with 11 bases sitting between them. Germline V gene sequence: CDR1 SEHNR, CDR2 FQNEAQ (reference sequence).

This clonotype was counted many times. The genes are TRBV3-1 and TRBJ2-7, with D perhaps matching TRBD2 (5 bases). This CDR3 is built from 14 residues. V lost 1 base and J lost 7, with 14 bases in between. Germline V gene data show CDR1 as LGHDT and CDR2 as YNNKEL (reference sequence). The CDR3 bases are TGTGCCAGCAGCCAAGGGATAACTAGTGTTGAGCAGTACTTC. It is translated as CASSQGITSVEQYF.